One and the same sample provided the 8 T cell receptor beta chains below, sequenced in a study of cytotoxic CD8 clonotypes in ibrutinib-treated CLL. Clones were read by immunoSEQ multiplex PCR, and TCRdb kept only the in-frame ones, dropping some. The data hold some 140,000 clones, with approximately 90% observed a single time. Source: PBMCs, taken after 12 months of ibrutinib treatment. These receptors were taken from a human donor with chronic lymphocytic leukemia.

The CDR3: CASSVDDTHYNEQFF. The CDR3 coding sequence is TGTGCCAGCAGCGTAGATGACACCCACTACAATGAGCAGTTCTTC. The chain links TRBV9 to TRBJ2-1, with D unclear. V gave up 0 bases and J gave up 3 bases, with 10 bases separating them. CDR1 is SGDLS and CDR2 is YYNGEE in the germline V gene. The CDR3 has 15 residues.

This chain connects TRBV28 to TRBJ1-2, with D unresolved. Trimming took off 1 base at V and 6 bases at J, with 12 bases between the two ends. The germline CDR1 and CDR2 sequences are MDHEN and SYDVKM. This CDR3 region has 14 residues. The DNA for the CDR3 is TGTGCCAGCAGTTTATTGTACAGAGGAGATGGCTACACCTTC. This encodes CASSLLYRGDGYTF.

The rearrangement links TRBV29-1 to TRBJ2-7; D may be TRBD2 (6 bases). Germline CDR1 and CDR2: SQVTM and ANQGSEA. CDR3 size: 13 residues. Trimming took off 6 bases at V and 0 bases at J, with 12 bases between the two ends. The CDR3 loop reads CSVVGGYSYEQYF. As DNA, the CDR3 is TGCAGCGTCGTTGGGGGGTACTCCTACGAGCAGTACTTC.

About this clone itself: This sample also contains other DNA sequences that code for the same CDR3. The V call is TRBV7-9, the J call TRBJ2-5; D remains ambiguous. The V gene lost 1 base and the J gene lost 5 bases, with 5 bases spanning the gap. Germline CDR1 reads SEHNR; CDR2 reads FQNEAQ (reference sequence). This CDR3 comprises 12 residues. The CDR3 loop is CASSLVPETQYF. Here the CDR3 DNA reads TGTGCCAGCAGCTTAGTGCCGGAGACCCAGTACTTC.

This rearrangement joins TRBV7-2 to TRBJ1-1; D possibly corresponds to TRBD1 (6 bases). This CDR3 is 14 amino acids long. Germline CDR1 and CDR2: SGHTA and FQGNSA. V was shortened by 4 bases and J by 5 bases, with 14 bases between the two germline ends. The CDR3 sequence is CASSSRSGATEAFF. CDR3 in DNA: TGTGCCAGCAGCTCCCGCTCGGGGGCGACTGAAGCTTTCTTT.

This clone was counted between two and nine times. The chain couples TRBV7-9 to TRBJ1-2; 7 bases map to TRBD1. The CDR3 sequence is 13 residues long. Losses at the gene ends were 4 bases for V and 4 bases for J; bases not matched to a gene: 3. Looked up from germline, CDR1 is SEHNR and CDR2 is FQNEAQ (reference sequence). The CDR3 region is CASSWDSFYGYTF. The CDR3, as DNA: TGTGCCAGCAGCTGGGACAGCTTCTATGGCTACACCTTC.

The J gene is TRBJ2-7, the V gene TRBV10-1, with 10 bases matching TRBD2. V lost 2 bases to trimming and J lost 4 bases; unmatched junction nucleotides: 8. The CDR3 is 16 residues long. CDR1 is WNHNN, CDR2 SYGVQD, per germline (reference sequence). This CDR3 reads CASSEPGLASWYEQYF. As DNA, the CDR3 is TGCGCCAGCAGTGAGCCGGGACTAGCGAGTTGGTACGAGCAGTACTTC.

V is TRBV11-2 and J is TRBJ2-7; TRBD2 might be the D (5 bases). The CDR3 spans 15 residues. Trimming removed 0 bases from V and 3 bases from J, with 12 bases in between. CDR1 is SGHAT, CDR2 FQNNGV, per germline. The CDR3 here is CASSLEASSYYEQYF. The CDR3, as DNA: TGTGCCAGCAGCTTAGAGGCTAGCAGTTACTACGAGCAGTACTTC.